The next 16 T cell receptor beta chains were all read from a single sample in a study of blood T cells in healthy people across ages. Primed by a sample-barcoded 5' primer and a J-beta primer mix, a second PCR proceeded for roughly 7 to 12 cycles. TCRdb re-derived calls from the 5' RACE reads in MiXCR, one entry per CDR3 protein. The data show about 650,000 distinct CDR3 sequences, roughly 32% seen once. Sequencing was performed on blood. The receptors come from a woman older than 75 in good health.

Many counts were recorded for this clonotype. This chain links TRBV10-3 with TRBJ2-5; 8 bases map to TRBD2. The CDR3 sequence is 13 residues long. Germline V CDR1 and CDR2: ENHRY, SYGVKD. The V and J ends lost 6 bases and 2 bases, in that order; junction bases with no gene match: 2. CDR3: CAISPSGQETQYF. As DNA, the CDR3 is TGTGCCATCAGCCCTAGCGGGCAAGAGACCCAGTACTTC.

The chain joins TRBV6-2 or TRBV6-3 to TRBJ2-7; 10 bases fit TRBD1. CDR3 length: 15 residues. Germline loops: CDR1 MNHEY, CDR2 SVGEGT. The ends lost 2 bases at V and 6 bases at J; junction bases unmatched: 7. CDR3 protein: CASSYRDRGRGEQYF. The DNA of the CDR3 is TGTGCCAGCAGTTACCGGGACAGGGGCAGGGGCGAGCAGTACTTC.

This clonotype was seen a handful of times. The chain couples TRBV5-1 to TRBJ1-2; 8 bases are shared with TRBD1. With V trimmed by 4 bases and J by 0 bases, 17 bases remained unmatched. Germline lookup yields CDR1 SGHRS and CDR2 YFSETQ. This CDR3 is 19 amino acids long. The CDR3 bases are TGCGCCAGCAGCCCCGGGACAGGAACCTCCCTCTCAGCTAACTATGGCTACACCTTC. Translating gives CASSPGTGTSLSANYGYTF.

This clonotype has just a few counts. This chain uses TRBV20-1 with TRBJ2-3; D is unclear. The V end lost 4 bases, the J end lost 0 bases, and 8 bases lay between the germline ends. This CDR3 is built from 13 residues. CDR1 and CDR2 from the germline V gene are DFQATT and SNEGSKA (reference sequence). The CDR3 protein is CSATGHSTDTQYF. DNA of the CDR3: TGCAGTGCTACCGGCCATAGCACAGATACGCAGTATTTT.

This clonotype was recorded at least ten times. The chain carries TRBV12-3 or TRBV12-4 and TRBJ1-1; 11 bases agree with TRBD1. The V gene end was trimmed by 5 bases and the J gene end by 8 bases; junction bases not matched to a gene: 10. CDR3 length equals 15 residues. As DNA, the CDR3 is TGTGCCAGCAGTGAGGGACAGGGGGTTCTTGGAGAAGCTTTCTTT. Residues: CASSEGQGVLGEAFF.

This clonotype was seen a handful of times. The chain joins TRBV20-1 to TRBJ2-3, with D perhaps TRBD2 (6 bases). The V and J ends lost 5 bases and 5 bases respectively, with 14 bases between them. Germline CDR1 is DFQATT and CDR2 is SNEGSKA (reference sequence). The CDR3 length is 13 residues. The CDR3 sequence is CSARPSARDTQYF. The CDR3 DNA reads TGCAGTGCTCGACCTAGCGCCCGAGATACGCAGTATTTT.

This clonotype was seen a few times. The rearrangement links TRBV5-1 to TRBJ1-4; no clear D. V shed 4 bases and J shed 6 bases, with 16 bases lying between them. Per the germline V gene, CDR1 is SGHRS and CDR2 is YFSETQ. The CDR3 consists of 15 residues. DNA of the CDR3: TGCGCCAGCAGCCTCGGGAGACGCTCGGATGAAAAACTGTTTTTT. As protein: CASSLGRRSDEKLFF.

V gene TRBV20-1 combines with J gene TRBJ1-6; possible D gene TRBD1, 6 bases. The V gene's germline CDR1 is DFQATT and CDR2 SNEGSKA (reference sequence). This CDR3 has 19 residues. Trimming cost V 6 bases and J 3 bases, with 27 bases left between them. The CDR3 region is CSALGGPRSEVYYNSPLHF. The CDR3 DNA is TGCAGTGCCTTGGGGGGCCCCCGGTCTGAAGTTTACTATAATTCACCCCTCCACTTT.

There are a few counts of this clonotype. A much more abundant neighbour one base away suggests this may be a read error. The rearrangement links TRBV7-2 to TRBJ2-5; D perhaps matches TRBD1 (7 bases). The germline V and J ends were trimmed by 4 bases and 11 bases, with 29 bases remaining between them. Germline CDR1 is SGHTA and CDR2 is FQGNSA. The CDR3 totals 17 residues. The CDR3 loop is CASSSHGGRGARYEQYF. The DNA for the CDR3 is TGTGCCAGCAGCTCCCATGGGGGCAGGGGGGCGCGATATGAGCAGTACTTC. Filled out from reference TRBV7-2 and TRBJ2-5, the complete variable domain reads GAGVSQSPSNKVTEKGKDVELRCDPISGHTALYWYRQSLGQGLEFLIYFQGNSAPDKSGLPSDRFSAERTGGSVSTLTIQRTQQEDSAVYLCASSSHGGRGARYEQYFGPGTRLLVL.

This clonotype was counted ten times or more. V and J are TRBV11-2 and TRBJ2-7; D ambiguous. CDR3 length: 13 residues. CDR1 is SGHAT, CDR2 FQNNGV, per germline. The V end was cut by 2 bases, the J end by 5 bases, with 10 bases between. The CDR3 loop reads CASSLRARHEQYF. The CDR3 region has the DNA TGTGCCAGCAGCTTAAGAGCTAGGCACGAGCAGTACTTC.

CDR3 nucleotides: TGTGCCAGCAGCAAACCCCTAAACGGAGGGTTTCAGCCCCAGCATTTT. It encodes CASSKPLNGGFQPQHF. The chain couples TRBV21-1 to TRBJ1-5. TRBV21-1 is a recognized pseudogene. This CDR3 comprises 16 residues.

This clonotype showed up many times. V is TRBV5-1 and J is TRBJ1-1; D gene uncertain. This CDR3 region has 13 residues. V was shortened by 1 base and J by 5 bases, with 9 bases between the two germline ends. Germline V gene data show CDR1 as SGHRS and CDR2 as YFSETQ. CDR3 in amino acids: CASSLIGGTEAFF. CDR3 DNA sequence: TGCGCCAGCAGCTTGATTGGCGGGACTGAAGCTTTCTTT.

Of note for this clonotype: This may arise from a read error, as a much more abundant clone is one base away. The genes are TRBV7-3 and TRBJ2-1; 9 bases line up with TRBD2. This CDR3 has 16 residues. Germline V gives CDR1 SGHTA, CDR2 FQGTGA. CDR3 sequence: CANSLRLAEGYNEQFF. The CDR3 coding sequence is TGTGCCAACAGCTTAAGACTAGCGGAAGGCTACAATGAGCAGTTCTTC.

This clonotype was observed a handful of times. The chain joins TRBV12-5 to TRBJ2-6, with 8 bases aligning to TRBD1. Germline trimming cut 1 base from V and 2 bases from J; bases unmatched to any gene: 4. The CDR3 spans 17 residues. CDR1 and CDR2 (germline): LGHNT, FRNRAP. The CDR3 sequence is CASGLEQGVAGANVLTF. CDR3 bases: TGTGCTAGTGGTTTGGAACAGGGGGTGGCTGGGGCCAACGTCCTGACTTTC.

This clonotype has a count of ten or more. The chain recombines TRBV7-9 with TRBJ2-5, with D uncertain. Deletions cut 1 base from V and 2 bases from J, with 8 bases between. CDR3 length equals 14 residues. Germline V gene sequence: CDR1 SEHNR, CDR2 FQNEAQ (reference sequence). DNA for the CDR3: TGTGCCAGCAGCTTAGATCAGATTCAAGAGACCCAGTACTTC. Protein: CASSLDQIQETQYF.

This chain links TRBV29-1 with TRBJ2-7, with D possibly matching TRBD1 (5 bases). The V gene lost 5 bases and the J gene lost 1 base, with 6 bases spanning the gap. Germline V gene data show CDR1 as SQVTM and CDR2 as ANQGSEA. The CDR3 has 11 amino acids. The CDR3 loop reads CSVYRSYEQYF. DNA of the CDR3: TGCAGCGTTTACAGGTCCTACGAGCAGTACTTC.